Sequencing of this T cell receptor beta chain was carried out in a study of cytomegalovirus exposure and HLA in healthy donors. Use of 60 Vbeta and 13 Jbeta primers characterized the PCR. The repertoire was sequenced with immunoSEQ multiplex PCR; TCRdb's copy has only in-frame clones and lacks some. The sample lists roughly 100,000 clones, roughly 79% occurring once. V shed 4 bases and J shed 0 bases, with 16 bases lying between them. The CDR3 spans 17 residues. The germline V gene has CDR1 MNHEY and CDR2 SMNVEV (reference sequence). The sample taken for sequencing was PBMCs. The TCR comes from a man aged 50 to 60 in good health and CMV-seropositive. V and J are TRBV27 and TRBJ1-5; no clear D gene. CDR3 sequence reads: CASSSFMGGYSNQPQHF. The CDR3 DNA reads as TGTGCCAGCAGTTCATTTATGGGCGGGTATAGCAATCAGCCCCAGCATTTT.